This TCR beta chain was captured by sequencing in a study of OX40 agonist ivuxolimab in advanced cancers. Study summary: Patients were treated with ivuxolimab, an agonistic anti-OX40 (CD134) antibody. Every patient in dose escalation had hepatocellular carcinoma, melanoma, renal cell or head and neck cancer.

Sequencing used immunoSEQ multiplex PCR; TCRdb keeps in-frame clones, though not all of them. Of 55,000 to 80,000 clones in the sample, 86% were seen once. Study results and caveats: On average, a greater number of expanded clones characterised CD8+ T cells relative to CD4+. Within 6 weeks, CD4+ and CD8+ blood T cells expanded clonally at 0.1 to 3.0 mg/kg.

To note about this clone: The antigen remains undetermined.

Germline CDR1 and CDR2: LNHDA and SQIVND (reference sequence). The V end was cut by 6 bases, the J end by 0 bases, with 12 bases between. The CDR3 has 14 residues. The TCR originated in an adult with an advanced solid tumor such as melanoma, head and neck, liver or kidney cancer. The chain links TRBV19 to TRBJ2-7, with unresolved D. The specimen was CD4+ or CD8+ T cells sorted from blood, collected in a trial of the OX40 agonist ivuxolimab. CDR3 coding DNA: TGTGCCAGTAGGCGGCAGGCTAGCTCCTACGAGCAGTACTTC. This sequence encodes CASRRQASSYEQYF. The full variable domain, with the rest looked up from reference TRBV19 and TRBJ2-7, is DGGITQSPKYLFRKEGQNVTLSCEQNLNHDAMYWYRQDPGQGLRLIYYSQIVNDFQKGDIAEGYSVSREKKESFPLTVTSAQKNPTAFYLCASRRQASSYEQYFGPGTRLTVT.